A single sample is the source of the 12 T cell receptor beta chains below, sequenced in a study of cytomegalovirus exposure and HLA in healthy donors (dated by TCRdb to the late 2010s). Library preparation used the immunoSEQ multiplex PCR assay. For the multiplex PCR, a mixture combining 60 forward primers for TCR Vbeta segments and 13 reverse primers for TCR Jbeta segments was used. This is the immuneACCESS table as TCRdb keeps it, with only in-frame sequences that have V and J called. A part of the clones is gone; compared with another copy, unresolved V genes explain less than half, and the rest is unexplained. For this sample the table gives about 90,000 clones, of which approximately 70% were detected only once. Jointly, the top ten make up around 2.3% of the sample. The sequenced material came from PBMCs. The origin of the receptors is a man aged 30-40 years in good health and CMV-seronegative.

The J gene is TRBJ1-6, the V gene TRBV7-9; D remains unclear. Trimming removed 2 bases at V and 13 bases at J, with 6 bases between. The germline CDR1 and CDR2 sequences are SEHNR and FQNEAQ (reference sequence). The CDR3 spans 11 residues. CDR3 in DNA: TGTGCCAGCAGCTTATCATCCCCCCTCCACTTT. Translated: CASSLSSPLHF. Full variable domain (rest looked up from reference TRBV7-9 and TRBJ1-6): DTGVSQNPRHKITKRGQNVTFRCDPISEHNRLYWYRQTLGQGPEFLTYFQNEAQLEKSRLLSDRFSAERPKGSFSTLEIQRTEQGDSAMYLCASSLSSPLHFGNGTRLTVT.

The rearrangement links TRBV6-5 to TRBJ1-3, with D unresolved. V was clipped by 0 bases and J by 2 bases, with 8 bases between them. In germline, CDR1 is MNHEY, CDR2 SVGAGI. The CDR3 has 15 residues. The CDR3 sequence: CASSYSGVTGNTIYF. The CDR3 DNA sequence: TGTGCCAGCAGTTACTCGGGCGTTACTGGAAACACCATATATTTT.

This clone appeared many times. The J gene is TRBJ1-2, the V gene TRBV2; D might be TRBD1 (6 bases). CDR1 and CDR2 from the germline V gene are SNHLY and FYNNEI. Trimming cost V 2 bases and J 11 bases, with 15 bases left between them. The CDR3 spans 13 residues. The CDR3 DNA is TGTGCCAGCAGTGAAATGCAGGGGAAAGGATACACCTTC. Protein product: CASSEMQGKGYTF.

This clone occurred a few times. The V call is TRBV7-2, the J call TRBJ1-4, with TRBD1 identical over 7 bases. CDR3 length: 14 residues. V lost 6 bases, J lost 4 bases, and 5 bases stayed unmatched. Germline CDR1 and CDR2: SGHTA and FQGNSA. CDR3 in amino acids: CASSPTGVNEKLFF. The CDR3 DNA sequence: TGTGCCAGCAGTCCTACAGGGGTTAATGAAAAACTGTTTTTT.

This chain links TRBV6-5 with TRBJ2-5, with a weak D call TRBD2 (6 bases). V was cut by 8 bases and J by 2 bases, with 12 bases left in between. This CDR3 region has 13 residues. Germline-derived CDR1 and CDR2 are MNHEY and SVGAGI. CDR3 DNA: TGTGCCAGCGGGACTGGACTGCAAGAGACCCAGTACTTC. Amino acid sequence: CASGTGLQETQYF.

V and J are TRBV2 and TRBJ2-5; a possible D gene is TRBD1 (7 bases). Per the germline V gene, CDR1 is SNHLY and CDR2 is FYNNEI. V shed 10 bases and J shed 7 bases, with 19 bases lying between them. This CDR3 comprises 13 residues. CDR3 nucleotides: TGTGCCACCAATCAGGGGGGTACAGGGACCCAGTACTTC. This encodes CATNQGGTGTQYF. The full variable domain, completed using reference TRBV2 and TRBJ2-5, is EPEVTQTPSHQVTQMGQEVILRCVPISNHLYFYWYRQILGQKVEFLVSFYNNEISEKSEIFDDQFSVERPDGSNFTLKIRSTKLEDSAMYFCATNQGGTGTQYFGPGTRLLVL.

The chain employs TRBV2 and TRBJ1-5, with D unresolved. Germline V gene data show CDR1 as SNHLY and CDR2 as FYNNEI. V was pared by 7 bases and J by 7 bases, with 14 bases between. There are 13 residues in the CDR3. The CDR3 loop reads CASIQDSDQPQHF. As DNA, the CDR3 is TGTGCCAGCATTCAGGATTCCGACCAGCCCCAGCATTTT.

The chain links TRBV27 to TRBJ2-1; 9 bases match TRBD1. V lost 3 bases, J lost 7 bases, and 7 bases stayed unmatched. The CDR3 is made up of 15 amino acids. Germline CDR1 and CDR2: MNHEY and SMNVEV (reference sequence). CDR3 DNA: TGTGCCAGCAGTTTCATGGACAGGGGTATGAATGAGCAGTTCTTC. Translating it yields CASSFMDRGMNEQFF.

As concerns this clone: The identical CDR3 is also encoded by other nucleotide sequences in the sample. The gene calls are TRBV7-9 and TRBJ2-1; perhaps TRBD2 as D (6 bases). CDR3 length: 14 residues. Germline values: CDR1 SEHNR, CDR2 FQNEAQ (reference sequence). V was cut by 1 base and J by 6 bases, with 10 bases left in between. The CDR3 is CASSLVLEGNEQFF. In DNA, the CDR3 is TGTGCCAGCAGCTTAGTGTTGGAGGGCAATGAGCAGTTCTTC.

The chain uses TRBV7-9 and TRBJ1-2; no definite D call. Trimming pared 6 bases from V and 1 base from J, leaving 12 bases between. Germline loops: CDR1 SEHNR, CDR2 FQNEAQ (reference sequence). CDR3 length: 14 residues. CDR3 sequence: CASRPLTVNYGYTF. The CDR3 DNA reads as TGTGCCAGCAGGCCTCTAACGGTTAACTATGGCTACACCTTC. The entire variable domain, with the rest obtained from reference TRBV7-9 and TRBJ1-2, is as follows: DTGVSQNPRHKITKRGQNVTFRCDPISEHNRLYWYRQTLGQGPEFLTYFQNEAQLEKSRLLSDRFSAERPKGSFSTLEIQRTEQGDSAMYLCASRPLTVNYGYTFGSGTRLTVV.

CDR3 residues: CASSPWTSGNEQFF. CDR3 nucleotides: TGCGCCAGCAGCCCATGGACTAGCGGCAATGAGCAGTTCTTC. This sequence joins TRBV4-1 and TRBJ2-1; 10 positions match TRBD2. J gave up 6 bases and V 4 bases, and 3 bases lay outside the gene matches. Germline CDR1 is MGHRA and CDR2 is YSYEKL. There are 14 residues in the CDR3.

The chain links TRBV7-9 to TRBJ1-1; possible D gene TRBD1, 5 bases. With 4 bases removed from V and 2 bases from J, the gap between germline ends came to 11 bases. Per the germline V gene, CDR1 is SEHNR and CDR2 is FQNEAQ (reference sequence). This CDR3 is 14 amino acids long. In DNA form, the CDR3 reads TGTGCCAGCAGCTCAAATCAGGGCAACACTGAAGCTTTCTTT. It specifies CASSSNQGNTEAFF.